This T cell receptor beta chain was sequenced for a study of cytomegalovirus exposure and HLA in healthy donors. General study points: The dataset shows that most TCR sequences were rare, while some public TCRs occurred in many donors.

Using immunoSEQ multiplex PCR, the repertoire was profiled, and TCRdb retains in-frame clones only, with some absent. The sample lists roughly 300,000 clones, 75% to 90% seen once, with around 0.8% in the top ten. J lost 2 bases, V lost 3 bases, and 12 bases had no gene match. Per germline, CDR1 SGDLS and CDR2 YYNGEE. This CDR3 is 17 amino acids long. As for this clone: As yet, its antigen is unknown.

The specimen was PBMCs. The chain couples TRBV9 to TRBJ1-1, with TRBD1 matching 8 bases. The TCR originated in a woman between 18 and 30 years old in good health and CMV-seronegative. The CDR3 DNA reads TGTGCCAGCAGCGGGGGACAGGCCTTTGGGAAAAACACTGAAGCTTTCTTT. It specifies CASSGGQAFGKNTEAFF.